This T cell receptor (beta chain) emerged from a study of identical twins. The CDR3 has 17 residues. V dropped 5 bases and J dropped 2; count of bases not matched to a gene: 7. This clonotype has a count of ten or more. The antigen is unknown. The study's findings and limits: Twin-shared out-of-frame alpha sequences were enriched for low generation probability.

TCRdb fed the 5' RACE reads into MiXCR, producing one record per CDR3 protein. The sample shows about 790,000 distinct CDR3 sequences, roughly 20% of them seen only once. These data were likewise used in another study, on T cells expressing NK-cell markers. Turning to that study: The sorts in several experiments were restricted to alpha-beta TCR T cells by an anti-gamma-delta TCR antibody.

The chain carries TRBV12-3 or TRBV12-4 and TRBJ2-1; 12 bases map to TRBD2. The source of this sequence is a woman in her late teens or twenties in good health. Sequencing was performed on PBMCs. The CDR3 DNA is TGTGCCAGCAGTCCAGGGACTAGCGGGCTTCCCTACAATGAGCAGTTCTTC. The encoded protein is CASSPGTSGLPYNEQFF.